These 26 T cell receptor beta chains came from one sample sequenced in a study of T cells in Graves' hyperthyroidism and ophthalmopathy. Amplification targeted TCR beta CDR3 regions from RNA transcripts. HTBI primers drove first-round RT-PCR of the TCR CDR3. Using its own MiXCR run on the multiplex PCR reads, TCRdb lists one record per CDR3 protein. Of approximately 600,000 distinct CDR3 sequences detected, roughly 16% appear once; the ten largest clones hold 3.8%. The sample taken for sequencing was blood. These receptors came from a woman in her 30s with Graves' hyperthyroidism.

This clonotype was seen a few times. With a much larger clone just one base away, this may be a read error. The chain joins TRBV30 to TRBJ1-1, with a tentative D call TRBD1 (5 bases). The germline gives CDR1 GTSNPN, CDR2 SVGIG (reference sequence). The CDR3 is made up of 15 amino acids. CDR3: CAWSVQGQGGTEASF. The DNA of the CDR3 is TGTGCCTGGAGTGTACAAGGTCAGGGAGGAACTGAAGCTTCCTTT.

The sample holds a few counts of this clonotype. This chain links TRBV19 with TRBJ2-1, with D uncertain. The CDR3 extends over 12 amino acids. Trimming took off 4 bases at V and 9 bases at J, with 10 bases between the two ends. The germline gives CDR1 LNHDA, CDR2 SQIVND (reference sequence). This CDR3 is CASSKEWSEQFF. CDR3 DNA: TGTGCCAGTAGTAAGGAGTGGAGTGAGCAGTTCTTC.

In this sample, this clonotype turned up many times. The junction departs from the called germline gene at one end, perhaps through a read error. The CDR3 is CASREDRWRFF. The CDR3 DNA is TGTGCCAGCAGGGAAGACCGGTGGAGGTTCTTC. The V call is TRBV2, the J call TRBJ2-1; D uncertain. The germline V gene has CDR1 SNHLY and CDR2 FYNNEI. The CDR3 consists of 11 residues.

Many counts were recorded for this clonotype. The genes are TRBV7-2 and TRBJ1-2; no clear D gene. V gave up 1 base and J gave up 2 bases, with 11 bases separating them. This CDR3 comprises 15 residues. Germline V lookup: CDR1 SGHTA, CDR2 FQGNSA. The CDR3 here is CASSLEARSNYGYTF. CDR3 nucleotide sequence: TGTGCCAGCAGCTTAGAGGCCAGGTCGAACTATGGCTACACCTTC.

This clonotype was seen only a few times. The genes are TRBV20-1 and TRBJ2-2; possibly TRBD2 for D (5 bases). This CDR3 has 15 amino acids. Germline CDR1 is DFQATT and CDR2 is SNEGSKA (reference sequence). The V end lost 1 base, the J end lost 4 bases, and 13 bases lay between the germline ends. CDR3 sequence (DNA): TGCAGTGCTAGAGTTGTCGGGATAAGCACCGGGGAGCTGTTTTTT. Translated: CSARVVGISTGELFF.

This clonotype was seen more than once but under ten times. The chain's CDR3 is CASSLDITYEQYF. The CDR3 nucleotides are TGTGCCAGCAGCCTGGACATAACCTACGAGCAGTACTTC. The chain carries TRBV14 and TRBJ2-7, with D perhaps matching TRBD1 (5 bases). The CDR3 loop spans 13 amino acids. The germline gives CDR1 SGHDN, CDR2 FVKESK. Trimming cost V 4 bases and J 2 bases, with 9 bases left between them.

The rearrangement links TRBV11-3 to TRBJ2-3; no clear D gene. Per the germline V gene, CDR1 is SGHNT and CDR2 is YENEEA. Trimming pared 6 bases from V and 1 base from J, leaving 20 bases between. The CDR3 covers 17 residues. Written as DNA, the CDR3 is TGTGCCAGCAGTCTAGGGTCCCGGTTCACCGGCACAGATACGCAGTATTTT. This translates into CASSLGSRFTGTDTQYF.

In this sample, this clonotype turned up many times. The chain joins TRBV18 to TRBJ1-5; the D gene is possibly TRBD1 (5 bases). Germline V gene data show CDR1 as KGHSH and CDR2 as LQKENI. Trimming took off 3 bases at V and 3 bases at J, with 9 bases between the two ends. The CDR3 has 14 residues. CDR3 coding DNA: TGTGCCAGCTCACCGGACACCCTCAATCAGCCCCAGCATTTT. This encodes CASSPDTLNQPQHF.

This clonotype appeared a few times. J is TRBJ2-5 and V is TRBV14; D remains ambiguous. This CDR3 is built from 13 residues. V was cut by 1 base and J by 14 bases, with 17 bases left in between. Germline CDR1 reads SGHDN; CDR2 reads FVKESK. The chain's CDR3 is CASSQGVATPRYF. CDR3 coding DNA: TGTGCCAGCAGCCAAGGGGTGGCAACCCCCCGCTACTTC.

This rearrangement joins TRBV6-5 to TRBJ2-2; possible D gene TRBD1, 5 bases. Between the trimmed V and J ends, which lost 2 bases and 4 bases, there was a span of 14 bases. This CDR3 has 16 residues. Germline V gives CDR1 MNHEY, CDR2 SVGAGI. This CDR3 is CASSYVGRVGTGELFF. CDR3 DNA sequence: TGTGCCAGCAGTTACGTCGGCAGGGTGGGCACCGGGGAGCTGTTTTTT.

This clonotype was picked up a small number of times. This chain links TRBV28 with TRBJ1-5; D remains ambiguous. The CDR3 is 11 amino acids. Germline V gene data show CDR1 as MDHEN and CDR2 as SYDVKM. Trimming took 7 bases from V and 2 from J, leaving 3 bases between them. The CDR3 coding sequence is TGTGCCAGCATGGGCAATCAGCCCCAGCATTTT. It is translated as CASMGNQPQHF.

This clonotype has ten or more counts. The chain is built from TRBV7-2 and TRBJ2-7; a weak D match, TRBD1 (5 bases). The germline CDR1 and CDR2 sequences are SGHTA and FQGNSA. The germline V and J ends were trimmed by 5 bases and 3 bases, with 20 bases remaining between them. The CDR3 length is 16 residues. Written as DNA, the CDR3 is TGTGCCAGCAGCCTAACCGACAGTACCGGGTACTACGAGCAGTACTTC. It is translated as CASSLTDSTGYYEQYF. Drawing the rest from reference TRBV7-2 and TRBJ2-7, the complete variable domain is GAGVSQSPSNKVTEKGKDVELRCDPISGHTALYWYRQSLGQGLEFLIYFQGNSAPDKSGLPSDRFSAERTGGSVSTLTIQRTQQEDSAVYLCASSLTDSTGYYEQYFGPGTRLTVT.

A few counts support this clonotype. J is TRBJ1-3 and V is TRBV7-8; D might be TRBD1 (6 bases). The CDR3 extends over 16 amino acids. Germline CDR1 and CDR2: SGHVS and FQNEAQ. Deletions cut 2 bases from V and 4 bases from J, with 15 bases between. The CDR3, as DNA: TGTGCCAGCAGCTTACTCTTAGGAACAGGGGGAAACACCATATATTTT. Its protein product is CASSLLLGTGGNTIYF. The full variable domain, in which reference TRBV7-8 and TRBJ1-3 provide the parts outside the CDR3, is GAGVSQSPRYKVAKRGQDVALRCDPISGHVSLFWYQQALGQGPEFLTYFQNEAQLDKSGLPSDRFFAERPEGSVSTLKIQRTQQEDSAVYLCASSLLLGTGGNTIYFGEGSWLTVV.

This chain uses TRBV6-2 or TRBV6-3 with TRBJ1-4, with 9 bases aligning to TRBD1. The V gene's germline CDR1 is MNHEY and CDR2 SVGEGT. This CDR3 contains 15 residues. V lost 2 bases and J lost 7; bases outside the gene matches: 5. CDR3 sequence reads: CASSYPGTGSEKLFF. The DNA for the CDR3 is TGTGCCAGCAGTTACCCCGGGACAGGGAGTGAAAAACTGTTTTTT.

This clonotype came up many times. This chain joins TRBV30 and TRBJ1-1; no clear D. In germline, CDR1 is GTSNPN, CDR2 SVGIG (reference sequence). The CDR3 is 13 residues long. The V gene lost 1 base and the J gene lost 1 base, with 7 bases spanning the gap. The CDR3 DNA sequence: TGTGCCTGGAGTGGGAATCAGAACACTGAAGCTTTCTTT. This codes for CAWSGNQNTEAFF. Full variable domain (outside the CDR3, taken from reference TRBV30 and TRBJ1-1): SQTIHQWPATLVQPVGSPLSLECTVEGTSNPNLYWYRQAAGRGLQLLFYSVGIGQISSEVPQNLSASRPQDRQFILSSKKLLLSDSGFYLCAWSGNQNTEAFFGQGTRLTVV.

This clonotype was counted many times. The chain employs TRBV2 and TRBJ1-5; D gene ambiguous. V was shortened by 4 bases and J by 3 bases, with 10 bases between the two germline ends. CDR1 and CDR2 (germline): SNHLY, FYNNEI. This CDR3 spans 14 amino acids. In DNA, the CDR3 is TGTGCCAGCAGTGGGAGGAGGTACAATCAGCCCCAGCATTTT. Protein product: CASSGRRYNQPQHF.

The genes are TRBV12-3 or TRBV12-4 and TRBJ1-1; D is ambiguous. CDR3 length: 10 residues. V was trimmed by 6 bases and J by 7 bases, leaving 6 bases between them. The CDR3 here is CASSRYEAFF. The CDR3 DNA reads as TGTGCCAGCAGCAGATATGAAGCTTTCTTT.

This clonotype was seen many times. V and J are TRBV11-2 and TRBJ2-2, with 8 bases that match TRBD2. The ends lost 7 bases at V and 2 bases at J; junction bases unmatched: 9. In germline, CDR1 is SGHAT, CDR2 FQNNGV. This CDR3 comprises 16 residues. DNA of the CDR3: TGTGCCAGCACCCCCCGACTAGCGATAAACACCGGGGAGCTGTTTTTT. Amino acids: CASTPRLAINTGELFF.

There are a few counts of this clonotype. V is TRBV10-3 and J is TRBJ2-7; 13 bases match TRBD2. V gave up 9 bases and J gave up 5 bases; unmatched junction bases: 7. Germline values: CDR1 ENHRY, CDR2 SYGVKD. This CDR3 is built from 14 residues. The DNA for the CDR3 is TGTGCCATTAGGACTAGCGGGAGTTGGGACGAGCAGTACTTC. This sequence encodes CAIRTSGSWDEQYF.

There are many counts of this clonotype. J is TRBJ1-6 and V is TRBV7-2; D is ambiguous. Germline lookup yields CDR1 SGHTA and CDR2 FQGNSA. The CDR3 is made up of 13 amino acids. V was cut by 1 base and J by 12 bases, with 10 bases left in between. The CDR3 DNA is TGTGCCAGCAGCTTAGAGAGTTCGGTACCCCTCCACTTT. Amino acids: CASSLESSVPLHF.

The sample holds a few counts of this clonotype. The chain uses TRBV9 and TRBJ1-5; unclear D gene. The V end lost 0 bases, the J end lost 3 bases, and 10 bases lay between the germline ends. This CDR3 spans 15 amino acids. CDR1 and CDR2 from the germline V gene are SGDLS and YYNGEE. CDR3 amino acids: CASSVEASLNQPQHF. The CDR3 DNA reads TGTGCCAGCAGCGTAGAGGCCAGCCTCAATCAGCCCCAGCATTTT. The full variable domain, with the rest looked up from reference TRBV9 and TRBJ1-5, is DSGVTQTPKHLITATGQRVTLRCSPRSGDLSVYWYQQSLDQGLQFLIQYYNGEERAKGNILERFSAQQFPDLHSELNLSSLELGDSALYFCASSVEASLNQPQHFGDGTRLSIL.

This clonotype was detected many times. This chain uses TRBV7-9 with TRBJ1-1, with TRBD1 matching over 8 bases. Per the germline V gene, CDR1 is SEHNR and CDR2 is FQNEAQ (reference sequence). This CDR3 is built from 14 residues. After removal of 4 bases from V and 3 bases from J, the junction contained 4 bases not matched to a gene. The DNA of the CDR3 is TGTGCCAGCAGCTCGCAGGGGGCGCACACTGAAGCTTTCTTT. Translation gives CASSSQGAHTEAFF.

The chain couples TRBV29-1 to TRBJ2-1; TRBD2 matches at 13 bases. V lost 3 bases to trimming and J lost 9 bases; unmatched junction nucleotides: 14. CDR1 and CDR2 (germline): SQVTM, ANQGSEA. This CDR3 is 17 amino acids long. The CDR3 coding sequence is TGCAGCGTTGATGGCGGCTTGTGGACTAGCGGGAGCGGTGAGCAGTTCTTC. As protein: CSVDGGLWTSGSGEQFF.

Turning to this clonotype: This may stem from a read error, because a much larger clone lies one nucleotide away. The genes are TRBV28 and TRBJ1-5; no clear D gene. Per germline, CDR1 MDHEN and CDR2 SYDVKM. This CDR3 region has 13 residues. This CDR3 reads CASSWYSNRPQHF. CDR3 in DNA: TGTGCCAGCAGTTGGTATAGCAATCGGCCCCAGCATTTT.

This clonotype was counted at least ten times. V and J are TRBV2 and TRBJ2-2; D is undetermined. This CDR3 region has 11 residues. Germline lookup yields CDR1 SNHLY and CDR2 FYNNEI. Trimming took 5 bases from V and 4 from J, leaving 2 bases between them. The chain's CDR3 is CASSSTGELFF. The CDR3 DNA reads TGTGCCAGCAGTAGCACCGGGGAGCTGTTTTTT.

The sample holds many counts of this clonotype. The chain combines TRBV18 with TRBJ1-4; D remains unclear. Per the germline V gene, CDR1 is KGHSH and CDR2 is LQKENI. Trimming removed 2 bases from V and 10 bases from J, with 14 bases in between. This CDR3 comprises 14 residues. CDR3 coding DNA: TGTGCCAGCTCACCAGGGGATGGGTCCGGAAAACTGTTTTTT. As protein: CASSPGDGSGKLFF.